Below, 9 T cell receptor beta chains from the same sample are listed, as sequenced in a study of T-cell memory formation after mild COVID-19. TCRdb reprocessed the 5' RACE reads via MiXCR and lists one record per CDR3 protein. The sample has about 350,000 distinct CDR3 sequences; around 15% are singletons. The specimen was PBMCs or a T cell subset sorted from them (not recorded which). The receptors come from a man between 18 and 35 years old who had mild COVID-19 (a few samples of this study predate the infection). Cell type and time point are not known.

The rearrangement links TRBV7-2 to TRBJ1-2; no firm D call. The CDR3 is 13 amino acids. The ends were cut back, 4 bases at V and 4 bases at J, with 10 bases in the middle. The germline V gene encodes CDR1 SGHTA and CDR2 FQGNSA. CDR3 region: CASSSTYTYGYTF. The CDR3 region has the DNA TGTGCCAGCAGCTCCACGTACACCTATGGCTACACCTTC.

There are a few counts of this clonotype. The V call is TRBV10-3, the J call TRBJ1-5; D may be TRBD1 (5 bases). Trimming removed 6 bases from V and 5 bases from J, with 17 bases in between. CDR3 length: 15 amino acids. Germline V gene lookup returns CDR1 ENHRY and CDR2 SYGVKD. The CDR3: CAISPTGVQDQPQHF. For the CDR3, the DNA is TGTGCCATCAGCCCTACGGGGGTACAGGATCAGCCCCAGCATTTT.

V and J are TRBV5-1 and TRBJ1-1; D might be TRBD1 (5 bases). Trimming took off 0 bases at V and 5 bases at J, with 11 bases between the two ends. This CDR3 comprises 14 residues. The germline V gene encodes CDR1 SGHRS and CDR2 YFSETQ. The CDR3 sequence is CASSLAGGMTEAFF. The CDR3 DNA follows: TGCGCCAGCAGCTTGGCGGGGGGAATGACTGAAGCTTTCTTT.

The CDR3 nucleotides read TGTGCCAGCAGCGAGGCAACCAACTATGGCTACACCTTC. This sequence encodes CASSEATNYGYTF. This chain joins TRBV7-8 and TRBJ1-2, with no clear D. The CDR3 extends over 13 amino acids. CDR1 and CDR2 from the germline V gene are SGHVS and FQNEAQ. V lost 5 bases and J lost 2, with 9 bases in between.

The genes are TRBV7-9 and TRBJ2-1; D possibly uses TRBD1 or TRBD2 (5 bases each). This CDR3 is 12 amino acids long. With 10 bases removed from V and 7 bases from J, the gap between germline ends came to 14 bases. The germline CDR1 and CDR2 sequences are SEHNR and FQNEAQ (reference sequence). In DNA form, the CDR3 reads TGTGCCACCTCTCTGGGACGTAATGAGCAGTTCTTC. Translated: CATSLGRNEQFF.

This clonotype was counted between two and nine times. CDR3 region: CAISAEKNTEAFF. CDR3 DNA: TGTGCCATCAGTGCTGAGAAAAACACTGAAGCTTTCTTT. This chain connects TRBV10-3 to TRBJ1-1; D not certain. Per germline, CDR1 ENHRY and CDR2 SYGVKD. CDR3 size: 13 residues. V was shortened by 4 bases and J by 2 bases, with 8 bases between the two germline ends.

This clonotype has more than one count but fewer than ten. The V gene is TRBV7-2, the J gene TRBJ2-3; D is uncertain. Trimming pared 5 bases from V and 4 bases from J, leaving 10 bases between. The CDR3 totals 13 residues. Germline V gene lookup returns CDR1 SGHTA and CDR2 FQGNSA. CDR3 loop: CASSPSSADTQYF. CDR3 in DNA: TGTGCCAGCAGCCCCTCAAGCGCAGATACGCAGTATTTT.

This clonotype showed up many times. The chain's CDR3 is CASSRGGQETQYF. The CDR3, as DNA: TGTGCCAGCAGCCGCGGGGGCCAAGAGACCCAGTACTTC. J is TRBJ2-5 and V is TRBV6-5; 7 bases line up with TRBD2. V shed 6 bases and J 1 base; nucleotides not matched to a gene: 2. Germline V gene data show CDR1 as MNHEY and CDR2 as SVGAGI. The CDR3 contains 13 residues.

The chain couples TRBV12-5 to TRBJ1-1; D unclear. CDR3 length: 14 amino acids. Germline loops: CDR1 LGHNT, CDR2 FRNRAP. Trimming shortened V by 3 bases and J by 0 bases, and 8 bases separated the two germline ends. Written as DNA, the CDR3 is TGTGCTAGTGGTTTATCGGGCATGAACACTGAAGCTTTCTTT. Encoded protein: CASGLSGMNTEAFF. Full variable domain (rest looked up from reference TRBV12-5 and TRBJ1-1): DARVTQTPRHKVTEMGQEVTMRCQPILGHNTVFWYRQTMMQGLELLAYFRNRAPLDDSGMPKDRFSAEMPDATLATLKIQPSEPRDSAVYFCASGLSGMNTEAFFGQGTRLTVV.